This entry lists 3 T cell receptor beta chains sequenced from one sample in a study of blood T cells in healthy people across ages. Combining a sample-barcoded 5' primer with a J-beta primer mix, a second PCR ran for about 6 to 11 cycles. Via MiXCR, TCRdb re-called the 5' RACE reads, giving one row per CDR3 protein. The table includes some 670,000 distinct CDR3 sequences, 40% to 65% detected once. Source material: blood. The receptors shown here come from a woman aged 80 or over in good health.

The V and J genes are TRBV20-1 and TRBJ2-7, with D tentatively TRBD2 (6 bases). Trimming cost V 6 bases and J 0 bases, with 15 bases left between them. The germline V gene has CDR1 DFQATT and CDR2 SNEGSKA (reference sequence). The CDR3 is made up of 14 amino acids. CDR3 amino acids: CSADLGGNSYEQYF. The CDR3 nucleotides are TGCAGTGCAGACCTCGGGGGAAACTCCTACGAGCAGTACTTC.

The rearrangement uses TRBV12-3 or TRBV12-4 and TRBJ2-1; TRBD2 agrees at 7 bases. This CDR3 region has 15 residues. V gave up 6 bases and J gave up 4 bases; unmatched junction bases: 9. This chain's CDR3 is CASSLLGLTYNEQFF. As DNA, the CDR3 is TGTGCCAGCAGCCTACTGGGACTAACATACAATGAGCAGTTCTTC.

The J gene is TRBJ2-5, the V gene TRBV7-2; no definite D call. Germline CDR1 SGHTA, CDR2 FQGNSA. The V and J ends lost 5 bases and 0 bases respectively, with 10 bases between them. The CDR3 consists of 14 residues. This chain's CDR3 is CASSPEVYQETQYF. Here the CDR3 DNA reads TGTGCCAGCAGCCCTGAGGTGTACCAAGAGACCCAGTACTTC. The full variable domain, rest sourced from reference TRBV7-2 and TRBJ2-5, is GAGVSQSPSNKVTEKGKDVELRCDPISGHTALYWYRQSLGQGLEFLIYFQGNSAPDKSGLPSDRFSAERTGGSVSTLTIQRTQQEDSAVYLCASSPEVYQETQYFGPGTRLLVL.